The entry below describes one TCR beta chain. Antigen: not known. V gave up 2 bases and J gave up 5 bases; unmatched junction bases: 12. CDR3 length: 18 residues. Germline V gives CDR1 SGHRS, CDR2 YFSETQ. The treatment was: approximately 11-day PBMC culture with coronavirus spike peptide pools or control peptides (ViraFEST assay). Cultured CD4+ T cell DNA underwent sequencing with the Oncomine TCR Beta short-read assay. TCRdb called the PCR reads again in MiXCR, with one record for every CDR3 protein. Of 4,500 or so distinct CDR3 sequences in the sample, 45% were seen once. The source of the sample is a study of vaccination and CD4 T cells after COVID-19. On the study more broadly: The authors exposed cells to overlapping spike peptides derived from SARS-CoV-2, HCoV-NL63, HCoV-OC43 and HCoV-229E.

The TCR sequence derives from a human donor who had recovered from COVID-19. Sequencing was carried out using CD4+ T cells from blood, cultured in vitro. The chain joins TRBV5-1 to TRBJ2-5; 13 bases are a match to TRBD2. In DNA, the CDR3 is TGCGCCAGCAGCTTCGGTCATGGACTAGCGGGAGCTGGGGAGACCCAGTACTTC. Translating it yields CASSFGHGLAGAGETQYF.